Below are 32 T cell receptor beta chains sequenced from a single sample in a study of blood T cell repertoires in COVID-19. Assay: immunoSEQ multiplex PCR; the TCRdb copy retains only in-frame clones and omits some. The repertoire holds 200,000 to 300,000 clones, with around 89% as singletons. Sequencing was done on a sample of PBMCs or T cells enriched from blood (not recorded which). These receptors all come from a woman aged 30 to 39 who had recovered from COVID-19.

In this sample, this clone turned up once. The chain carries TRBV29-1 and TRBJ1-2; possibly TRBD1 for D (5 bases). Germline CDR1 is SQVTM and CDR2 is ANQGSEA. The CDR3 runs to 15 residues. V dropped 5 bases and J dropped 3 bases, with 19 bases sitting between them. This chain's CDR3 is CSVYVRTSLDYGYTF. CDR3 DNA sequence: TGCAGCGTTTATGTTCGGACATCCCTAGACTATGGCTACACCTTC.

This clone was detected a few times. This rearrangement joins TRBV21-1 to TRBJ2-7; the table assigns TRBD2, which was not confirmed against the DNA. TRBV21-1 is deemed a pseudogene. The CDR3 has 13 residues. The CDR3 DNA is TGTGCCAGCAGCAACTACAGTAGCGGGACGCAGTACTTC. It codes for CASSNYSSGTQYF.

The CDR3 DNA is TGTGCCATCAGTGAGTCTCGGACAGGGTCCTTCGAAGAGACCCAGTACTTC. Protein: CAISESRTGSFEETQYF. V and J are TRBV10-3 and TRBJ2-5; 8 bases are shared with TRBD1. Unmatched junction bases numbered 9, after V lost 0 bases and J lost 3 bases. There are 17 residues in the CDR3. Germline V gene sequence: CDR1 ENHRY, CDR2 SYGVKD.

The V call is TRBV28, the J call TRBJ2-1, with 7 bases that match TRBD2. The J segment lost 3 bases and the V segment lost 4 bases, leaving 12 bases of the junction unmatched. The CDR3 consists of 17 residues. The V gene's germline CDR1 is MDHEN and CDR2 SYDVKM. DNA for the CDR3: TGTGCCAGCAGTTACCACCCCGAGCGGGACTTCTACAATGAGCAGTTCTTC. Amino acid sequence: CASSYHPERDFYNEQFF.

This clone was observed a single time. The CDR3 loop reads CASSVDRMNTEAFF. CDR3 coding DNA: TGTGCCAGCAGCGTGGACAGGATGAACACTGAAGCTTTCTTT. The chain carries TRBV9 and TRBJ1-1, with 7 bases aligning to TRBD1. The CDR3 is made up of 14 amino acids. J gave up 0 bases and V 2 bases, and 1 base lay outside the gene matches. In germline, CDR1 is SGDLS, CDR2 YYNGEE.

The CDR3 here is CASSQGLYSNQPQHF. The DNA of the CDR3 is TGCGCCAGCAGCCAGGGACTTTATAGCAATCAGCCCCAGCATTTT. The rearrangement joins TRBV4-3 to TRBJ1-5; weak D call: TRBD1 (5 bases). The germline V gene has CDR1 LGHNA and CDR2 YSLEER. Trimming left V 3 bases short and J 0 bases short, with 9 bases between. The CDR3 is 15 amino acids.

The rearrangement links TRBV9 to TRBJ2-1; TRBD2 might be the D (6 bases). The V and J ends lost 0 bases and 4 bases respectively, with 11 bases between them. The germline V gene encodes CDR1 SGDLS and CDR2 YYNGEE. The CDR3 spans 15 residues. This chain's CDR3 is CASSVAGDGYNEQFF. CDR3 nucleotide sequence: TGTGCCAGCAGCGTAGCGGGAGACGGATACAATGAGCAGTTCTTC. The variable domain in full, with the rest retrieved from reference TRBV9 and TRBJ2-1, is DSGVTQTPKHLITATGQRVTLRCSPRSGDLSVYWYQQSLDQGLQFLIQYYNGEERAKGNILERFSAQQFPDLHSELNLSSLELGDSALYFCASSVAGDGYNEQFFGPGTRLTVL.

The V call is TRBV19, the J call TRBJ1-1; tentative D call: TRBD1 (6 bases). The CDR3 is made up of 14 amino acids. Germline CDR1 LNHDA, CDR2 SQIVND (reference sequence). V lost 7 bases and J 5 bases, leaving 17 bases between the germline ends. CDR3 DNA sequence: TGTGCCAGTACCGACCGGACGAGGGGGACTGAAGCTTTCTTT. As protein: CASTDRTRGTEAFF.

This chain connects TRBV7-9 to TRBJ1-1; weak D call: TRBD1 (5 bases). Germline CDR1 and CDR2: SEHNR and FQNEAQ (reference sequence). The CDR3 has 16 amino acids. V lost 2 bases, J lost 0 bases, and 13 bases lay in between. The CDR3 sequence: CASSLFGGVMNTEAFF. CDR3 coding DNA: TGTGCCAGCAGCTTATTTGGGGGGGTAATGAACACTGAAGCTTTCTTT.

The rearrangement uses TRBV19 and TRBJ2-3; D is possibly TRBD1 (6 bases). The length of the CDR3 is 16 residues. Trimming left V 3 bases short and J 6 bases short, with 19 bases between. Per germline, CDR1 LNHDA and CDR2 SQIVND (reference sequence). CDR3 coding DNA: TGTGCCAGTAGTATTGAGGGGGTTTTAGACCTCGATACGCAGTATTTT. Amino acid sequence: CASSIEGVLDLDTQYF.

The gene calls are TRBV19 and TRBJ2-3, with D perhaps matching TRBD2 (5 bases). Germline values: CDR1 LNHDA, CDR2 SQIVND (reference sequence). This CDR3 spans 16 amino acids. V dropped 3 bases and J dropped 2 bases, with 15 bases sitting between them. The CDR3 region is CASSIGLSGYTDTQYF. In DNA form, the CDR3 reads TGTGCCAGTAGTATTGGGCTGAGCGGATACACAGATACGCAGTATTTT.

This chain joins TRBV30 and TRBJ2-5; 14 bases align to TRBD2. The CDR3 is 14 amino acids. V lost 3 bases, J lost 9 bases, and 6 bases stayed unmatched. Per germline, CDR1 GTSNPN and CDR2 SVGIG (reference sequence). The chain's CDR3 is CAWRTSGGGGAQYF. The DNA of the CDR3 is TGTGCCTGGAGGACTAGCGGGGGGGGCGGGGCCCAGTACTTC.

The chain combines TRBV2 with TRBJ2-3; D is possibly TRBD1 (5 bases). The CDR3 length is 15 residues. From germline, CDR1 is SNHLY and CDR2 FYNNEI. V was trimmed by 4 bases and J by 1 base, leaving 12 bases between them. The CDR3 region is CASSVYRPGTDTQYF. DNA of the CDR3: TGTGCCAGCAGTGTGTACAGGCCCGGCACAGATACGCAGTATTTT.

This chain joins TRBV5-1 and TRBJ2-7; D may be TRBD2 (5 bases). Between the trimmed V and J ends, which lost 4 bases and 0 bases, there was a span of 11 bases. The CDR3 contains 14 residues. Germline CDR1 SGHRS, CDR2 YFSETQ. The CDR3 loop reads CASSTSGSSYEQYF. For the CDR3, the DNA is TGCGCCAGCAGCACCAGCGGAAGCTCCTACGAGCAGTACTTC.

The chain is built from TRBV7-8 and TRBJ2-7, with a possible D match to TRBD2 (5 bases). V gave up 1 base and J gave up 3 bases, with 10 bases separating them. CDR1 and CDR2 (germline): SGHVS, FQNEAQ. This CDR3 spans 14 amino acids. Here the CDR3 DNA reads TGTGCCAGCAGCTTAGATAGCGTAAACTACGAGCAGTACTTC. Amino acid sequence: CASSLDSVNYEQYF.

Comment on this clone: In the same sample, other DNA sequences code for this CDR3. The J gene is TRBJ2-1, the V gene TRBV29-1; a weak D match, TRBD2 (6 bases). The CDR3 length is 12 residues. Trimming shortened V by 5 bases and J by 6 bases, and 11 bases separated the two germline ends. Germline V lookup: CDR1 SQVTM, CDR2 ANQGSEA. CDR3 nucleotides: TGCAGCGTTCCGGGACTGGGCAATGAGCAGTTCTTC. Translation gives CSVPGLGNEQFF.

The rearrangement uses TRBV28 and TRBJ2-2; D perhaps matches TRBD1 (5 bases). The CDR3 runs 21 residues. CDR1 and CDR2 from the germline V gene are MDHEN and SYDVKM. Trimming pared 5 bases from V and 2 bases from J, leaving 30 bases between. CDR3 coding DNA: TGTGCCAGCAGTCTTTTTCGGAACCGGTACAGGTGGGGAAATAACACCGGGGAGCTGTTTTTT. Translating gives CASSLFRNRYRWGNNTGELFF.

The chain carries TRBV11-2 and TRBJ2-2; 7 nucleotides agree with TRBD1. The trim removed 2 bases at V and 4 bases at J, leaving 1 base unmatched. Germline CDR1 is SGHAT and CDR2 is FQNNGV. The CDR3 extends over 14 amino acids. The CDR3 coding sequence is TGTGCCAGCAGCTTAACAGGGGTCACCGGGGAGCTGTTTTTT. It is translated as CASSLTGVTGELFF. Complete variable domain (other parts from reference TRBV11-2 and TRBJ2-2): EAGVAQSPRYKIIEKRQSVAFWCNPISGHATLYWYQQILGQGPKLLIQFQNNGVVDDSQLPKDRFSAERLKGVDSTLKIQPAKLEDSAVYLCASSLTGVTGELFFGEGSRLTVL.

The J gene is TRBJ1-1, the V gene TRBV5-1; 9 nucleotides match TRBD1. J gave up 6 bases and V 4 bases, and 7 bases lay outside the gene matches. Germline values: CDR1 SGHRS, CDR2 YFSETQ. CDR3 length equals 14 residues. The CDR3 loop reads CASSATGGWAEAFF. The CDR3 DNA reads as TGCGCCAGCAGCGCCACAGGGGGCTGGGCTGAAGCTTTCTTT. The full variable domain, completed using reference TRBV5-1 and TRBJ1-1, is KAGVTQTPRYLIKTRGQQVTLSCSPISGHRSVSWYQQTPGQGLQFLFEYFSETQRNKGNFPGRFSGRQFSNSRSEMNVSTLELGDSALYLCASSATGGWAEAFFGQGTRLTVV.

The gene calls are TRBV27 and TRBJ2-1; D not certain. Trimming took 6 bases from V and 5 from J, leaving 14 bases between them. The CDR3 is 14 amino acids. The germline V gene encodes CDR1 MNHEY and CDR2 SMNVEV (reference sequence). The CDR3 loop is CASRVALVDNEQFF. In DNA form, the CDR3 reads TGTGCCAGCAGGGTGGCCCTCGTCGACAATGAGCAGTTCTTC.

This chain joins TRBV5-4 and TRBJ1-5; a possible D gene is TRBD1 (5 bases). The CDR3 extends over 13 amino acids. Trimming shortened V by 4 bases and J by 5 bases, and 10 bases separated the two germline ends. Germline CDR1 SGHNT, CDR2 YYREEE (reference sequence). The CDR3 nucleotides are TGTGCCAGCAGCCACGACAGTGATCAGCCCCAGCATTTT. Its protein is CASSHDSDQPQHF.

This clone was seen only a few times. The rearrangement joins TRBV10-3 to TRBJ2-1; D is uncertain. Trimming cost V 5 bases and J 6 bases, with 11 bases left between them. Germline V CDR1 and CDR2: ENHRY, SYGVKD. The CDR3 totals 13 residues. The CDR3 loop is CAISLNVGNEQFF. For the CDR3, the DNA is TGTGCCATCAGTCTAAACGTTGGCAATGAGCAGTTCTTC.

The chain has TRBV14 and TRBJ2-7; TRBD2 aligns across 14 bases. Germline CDR1 is SGHDN and CDR2 is FVKESK. The CDR3 spans 19 residues. V shed 0 bases and J 3 bases; nucleotides not matched to a gene: 10. CDR3 nucleotide sequence: TGTGCCAGCAGCCAAGATCGTGGGACTAGCGGGAGTGCTGTCTACGAGCAGTACTTC. Translation: CASSQDRGTSGSAVYEQYF.

This CDR3 is CAISDGRETPLHF. The CDR3 DNA sequence: TGTGCCATCAGTGACGGGAGGGAGACACCCCTCCACTTT. This sequence joins TRBV10-3 and TRBJ1-6; D ambiguous. V shed 3 bases and J shed 11 bases, with 11 bases lying between them. Germline CDR1 reads ENHRY; CDR2 reads SYGVKD. The CDR3 runs to 13 residues.

This chain links TRBV29-1 with TRBJ1-2; 8 bases fit TRBD1. Germline-derived CDR1 and CDR2 are SQVTM and ANQGSEA. The CDR3 runs 13 residues. V lost 4 bases to trimming and J lost 4 bases; unmatched junction nucleotides: 5. The CDR3 DNA reads as TGCAGCGTTGGGGACAGGAATATCTATGGCTACACCTTC. Its translation is CSVGDRNIYGYTF.

The rearrangement uses TRBV6-2 or TRBV6-3 and TRBJ2-1; the D gene is possibly TRBD2 (6 bases). The CDR3 loop spans 15 amino acids. V shed 3 bases and J shed 4 bases, with 13 bases lying between them. Germline CDR1 is MNHEY and CDR2 is SVGEGT. The CDR3 reads CASSYGGTGYNEQFF. The CDR3 DNA reads TGTGCCAGCAGTTATGGCGGGACTGGATACAATGAGCAGTTCTTC.

DNA for the CDR3: TGTGCCAGCAGCCAAGACCTTTCACCCCTCCACTTT. Amino acids: CASSQDLSPLHF. The chain has TRBV4-2 and TRBJ1-6; D unclear. Trimming took off 0 bases at V and 9 bases at J, with 3 bases between the two ends. The CDR3 sequence is 12 residues long. Germline assignment: CDR1 LGHNA and CDR2 YNFKEQ.

The gene calls are TRBV28 and TRBJ2-3; TRBD2 aligns across 10 bases. V was clipped by 6 bases and J by 6 bases; unmatched bases: 27. This CDR3 contains 21 residues. Germline values: CDR1 MDHEN, CDR2 SYDVKM. CDR3: CASSLARLFESSGRSTDTQYF. The DNA of the CDR3 is TGTGCCAGCAGCTTGGCCCGCTTGTTCGAGTCTAGCGGGAGAAGTACCGATACGCAGTATTTT.

The CDR3 nucleotides read TGTGCCAGCAGCTTCTTCCCGCGGGACAGGAGGGATGAAAAACTGTTTTTT. Residues: CASSFFPRDRRDEKLFF. The rearrangement links TRBV7-9 to TRBJ1-4, with TRBD1 identical over 8 bases. The CDR3 has 17 amino acids. Germline values: CDR1 SEHNR, CDR2 FQNEAQ (reference sequence). Trimming at V came to 3 bases and at J to 6 bases, leaving 12 bases not matched to a gene. Full variable domain (outside the CDR3, taken from reference TRBV7-9 and TRBJ1-4): DTGVSQNPRHKITKRGQNVTFRCDPISEHNRLYWYRQTLGQGPEFLTYFQNEAQLEKSRLLSDRFSAERPKGSFSTLEIQRTEQGDSAMYLCASSFFPRDRRDEKLFFGSGTQLSVL.

This chain links TRBV10-3 with TRBJ2-2, with 7 nucleotides matching TRBD2. V lost 8 bases to trimming and J lost 7 bases; unmatched junction nucleotides: 10. This CDR3 is built from 14 residues. Per germline, CDR1 ENHRY and CDR2 SYGVKD. The CDR3 reads CAIGKERGRGELFF. Written as DNA, the CDR3 is TGTGCCATCGGGAAGGAGCGGGGTCGCGGGGAGCTGTTTTTT.

The rearrangement links TRBV19 to TRBJ2-7; D perhaps matches TRBD2 (5 bases). This CDR3 region has 14 residues. V lost 3 bases, J lost 5 bases, and 14 bases lay in between. Germline V gene data show CDR1 as LNHDA and CDR2 as SQIVND (reference sequence). CDR3: CASSIFGEFDEQYF. DNA of the CDR3: TGTGCCAGTAGTATTTTCGGGGAGTTCGACGAGCAGTACTTC.

As DNA, the CDR3 is TGTGCCAGCAGCCGGGACGACAGGGCCTATTCGGCTGTCTACGAGCAGTACTTC. This translates into CASSRDDRAYSAVYEQYF. The gene calls are TRBV7-8 and TRBJ2-7, with 7 bases aligning to TRBD1. V trimming: 5 bases; J trimming: 3 bases; junction bases outside the gene matches: 19. The CDR3 totals 18 residues. The germline CDR1 and CDR2 sequences are SGHVS and FQNEAQ.